The rows below give T cell receptor beta chains drawn from one sample of a study of blood T cells in healthy people across ages. A single record per CDR3 protein comes from TCRdb applying MiXCR to the 5' RACE reads. The sample lists 900,000 to 950,000 distinct CDR3 sequences; roughly 28% were seen once. The same data also contributed to another study, on T cells of mothers and their children.

Sequenced input: blood. The receptors were sampled from a woman aged 40-49 years in good health. The CDR3 runs from the conserved cysteine through the conserved F or W. A D gene is named only where the DNA matches it firmly. Part of the rows lack a size; the others show once, few, many or a class for expanded clones.

abundance	d_gene	v_gene	j_gene	CDR3nt	CDR3aa
NA	TRBD2	TRBV3-1	TRBJ2-1	TGTGCCAGCAGGGGGGGGACTAACTCCTACAATGAGCAGTTCTTC	CASRGGTNSYNEQFF
few	TRBD2	TRBV7-2	TRBJ2-4	TGTGCCAGCAGCTTTCGTATCCAGGCCGCGGGAGAGCAGTACTTC	CASSFRIQAAGEQYF
NA	NA	TRBV7-2	TRBJ1-1	TGTGCCAGCAGCCTCACTCACACTGAAGCTTTCTTT	CASSLTHTEAFF
NA	NA	TRBV6-4	TRBJ1-6	TGTGCCAGCAGTGACTACAGACCGGACTCCATCCTGTATAATTCACCCCTCCACTTT	CASSDYRPDSILYNSPLHF
NA	TRBD1	TRBV20-1	TRBJ2-7	TGCAGTGCTGGACCGACAGGGGAAATGGGCGAGCAGTACTTC	CSAGPTGEMGEQYF
many	TRBD2	TRBV9	TRBJ2-1	TGTGCCAGCAGCCCCTCCTCGGGACTAGCGGGGGGCTGGAATGAGCAGTTCTTC	CASSPSSGLAGGWNEQFF
NA	TRBD1	TRBV10-3	TRBJ2-7	TGTGCCACCCTTGGGACAGGGCGTTACGAGCAGTACTTC	CATLGTGRYEQYF
NA	NA	TRBV20-1	TRBJ2-6	TGCAGTGCTAGAGCCCGATACTCTGGGGCCAACGTCCTGACTTTC	CSARARYSGANVLTF
many	TRBD1	TRBV5-1	TRBJ1-2	TGCGCCAGCAGCTTGGCCCGGACAGGGGGCTCGACTAACTATGGCTACACCTTC	CASSLARTGGSTNYGYTF
many	NA	TRBV29-1	TRBJ2-5	TGCAGCGTTCCTCAGGCGCCCCAAGAGACCCAGTACTTC	CSVPQAPQETQYF
NA	NA	TRBV20-1	TRBJ2-3	TGCAGTGCTAGAGAATCCACAGATACGCAGTATTTT	CSARESTDTQYF
NA	NA	TRBV2	TRBJ2-1	TGTGCCAGCAGTGAAGTGGGACTTGTCAACAATGAGCAGTTCTTC	CASSEVGLVNNEQFF
few	NA	TRBV28	TRBJ2-1	TGTGCCAGCAGTCCCGGGACGTATAACAATGAGCAGTTCTTC	CASSPGTYNNEQFF
many	NA	TRBV28	TRBJ2-7	TGTGCCAGCAGTTTAGGACAAACCGGGGAGCAGTACTTC	CASSLGQTGEQYF
many	NA	TRBV9	TRBJ2-5	TGTGCCAGCAGCGGCGGGCCGCGGGGACAAGAGACCCAGTACTTC	CASSGGPRGQETQYF
many	TRBD2	TRBV7-2	TRBJ2-7	TGTGCCAGCAGCTTCGGCGGGGGATACTACGAGCAGTACTTC	CASSFGGGYYEQYF
few	TRBD1	TRBV10-3	TRBJ1-2	TGTGCCATCAGGGGAAGGGGGCCGAGCTATGGCTACACCTTC	CAIRGRGPSYGYTF
NA	TRBD1	TRBV18	TRBJ2-7	TGTGCCAGCTCATGGTCCGGGACAGGGTACTACGAGCAGTACTTC	CASSWSGTGYYEQYF
NA	TRBD2	TRBV20-1	TRBJ2-7	TGCAGTGCTCCCAGGGCGGGGAGGGACTACGAGCAGTACTTC	CSAPRAGRDYEQYF
many	NA	TRBV29-1	TRBJ1-2	TGCAGCGTTGACTTGGGGGGTCTTAACTATGGCTACACCTTC	CSVDLGGLNYGYTF
NA	TRBD1	TRBV5-1	TRBJ2-4	TGCGCCAGCAGCCGACAGGGGCCCTACGGGCAGTACTTC	CASSRQGPYGQYF
NA	NA	TRBV18	TRBJ1-2	TGTGCCAGCTCACCGGGCAACATCTATGGCTACACCTTC	CASSPGNIYGYTF
once	NA	TRBV20-1	TRBJ2-3	TGCAGTGCTAGAGGTCCTGGTGGAACAGATACGCAGTATTTT	CSARGPGGTDTQYF
NA	NA	TRBV18	TRBJ1-2	TGTCCCAGCTCCCTTTCGGGGGAGCGGAATGGCTACACCTTC	CPSSLSGERNGYTF
NA	NA	TRBV6-1	TRBJ1-4	TGTGCCAGCGGGGGGGCCCGATGGGAAAAACTGTTTTTT	CASGGARWEKLFF
few	TRBD2	TRBV20-1	TRBJ2-4	TGCAGTGCTAGGGCGGGGGGTAAAAACATTCAGTACTTC	CSARAGGKNIQYF
NA	NA	TRBV9	TRBJ1-4	TGTGCCAGCAGCGTAGGGACGACCGATGAAAAACTGTTTTTT	CASSVGTTDEKLFF
many	TRBD1	TRBV4-1	TRBJ2-6	TGCGCCAGCAGCCCAATCCGGGACAGGGCTGGGGTCCTGACTTTC	CASSPIRDRAGVLTF
NA	NA	TRBV28	TRBJ2-5	TGTGCCAGCAGGTTCGCCGGGACCAAAGAGACCCAGTACTTC	CASRFAGTKETQYF
few	NA	TRBV20-1	TRBJ1-1	TGCAGTGCTATCCGGGGTTCTAACACTGAAGCTTTCTTT	CSAIRGSNTEAFF
few	NA	TRBV28	TRBJ2-1	TGTGCCAGCAGCCCCTTAGCGGCAAAGCAGTTCTTC	CASSPLAAKQFF
many	NA	TRBV9	TRBJ2-6	TGTGCCAGCAGCGTAGCCGCTGCCTCTGGGGCCAACGTCCTGACTTTC	CASSVAAASGANVLTF
many	TRBD2	TRBV12-3/TRBV12-4	TRBJ2-7	TGTGCCAGCAGGTCTACTAGCGGGGTGGTCGAGCAGTACTTC	CASRSTSGVVEQYF
few	NA	TRBV20-1	TRBJ1-2	TGCAGTGCTAGAGATGAGAGACAGGTAGAGGTCTATGGCTACACCTTC	CSARDERQVEVYGYTF
few	TRBD2	TRBV20-1	TRBJ2-3	TGCAGTGCTAGCCCCGGTCGGGGGGGCCGGGATACGCAGTATTTT	CSASPGRGGRDTQYF